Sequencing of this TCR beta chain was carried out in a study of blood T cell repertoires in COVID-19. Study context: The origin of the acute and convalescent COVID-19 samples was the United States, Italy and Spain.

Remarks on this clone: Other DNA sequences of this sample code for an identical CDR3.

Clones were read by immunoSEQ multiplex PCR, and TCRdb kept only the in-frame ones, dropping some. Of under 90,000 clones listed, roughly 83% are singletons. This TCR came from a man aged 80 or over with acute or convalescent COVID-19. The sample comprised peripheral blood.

CDR3 loop: CASSYRGPNQPQHF. The CDR3 coding sequence is TGTGCCAGCAGCTACAGGGGGCCCAATCAGCCCCAGCATTTT. This chain connects TRBV5-6 to TRBJ1-5; TRBD1 matches 9 bases. The germline CDR1 and CDR2 sequences are SGHDT and YYEEEE. Trimming cost V 3 bases and J 3 bases; bases outside gene matches: 1. The CDR3 contains 14 residues.